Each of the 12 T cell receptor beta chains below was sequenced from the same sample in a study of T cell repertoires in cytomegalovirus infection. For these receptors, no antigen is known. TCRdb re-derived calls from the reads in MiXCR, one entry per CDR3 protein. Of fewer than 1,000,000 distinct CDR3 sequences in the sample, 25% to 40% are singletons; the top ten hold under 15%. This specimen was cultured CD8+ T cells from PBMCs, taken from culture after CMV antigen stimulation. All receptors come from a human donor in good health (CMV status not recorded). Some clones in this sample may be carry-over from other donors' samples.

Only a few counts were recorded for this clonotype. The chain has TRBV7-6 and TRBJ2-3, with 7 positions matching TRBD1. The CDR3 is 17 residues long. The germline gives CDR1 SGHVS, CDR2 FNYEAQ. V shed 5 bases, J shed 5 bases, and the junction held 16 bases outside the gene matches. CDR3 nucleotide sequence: TGTGCCAGCAGCCGGGACGGGACAGCCCGGAGGCAAGATACGCAGTATTTT. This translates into CASSRDGTARRQDTQYF. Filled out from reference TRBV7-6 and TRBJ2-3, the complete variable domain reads GAGVSQSPRYKVTKRGQDVALRCDPISGHVSLYWYRQALGQGPEFLTYFNYEAQQDKSGLPNDRFSAERPEGSISTLTIQRTEQRDSAMYRCASSRDGTARRQDTQYFGPGTRLTVL.

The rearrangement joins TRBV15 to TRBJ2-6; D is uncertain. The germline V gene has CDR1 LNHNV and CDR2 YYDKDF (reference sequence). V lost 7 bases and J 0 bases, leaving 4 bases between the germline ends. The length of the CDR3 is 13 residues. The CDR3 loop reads CATTRSGANVLTF. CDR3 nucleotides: TGTGCCACCACCCGCTCTGGGGCCAACGTCCTGACTTTC.

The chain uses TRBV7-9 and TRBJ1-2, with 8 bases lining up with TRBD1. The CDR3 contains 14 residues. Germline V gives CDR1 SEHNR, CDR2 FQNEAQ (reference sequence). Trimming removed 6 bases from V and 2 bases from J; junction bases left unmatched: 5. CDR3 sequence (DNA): TGTGCCAGCAGAGGGGGACAGGAGAACTATGGCTACACCTTC. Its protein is CASRGGQENYGYTF.

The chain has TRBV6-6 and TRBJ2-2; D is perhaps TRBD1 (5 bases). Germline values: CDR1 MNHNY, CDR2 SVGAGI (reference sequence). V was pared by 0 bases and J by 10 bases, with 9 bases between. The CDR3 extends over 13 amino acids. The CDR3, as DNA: TGTGCCAGCAGTTACTCTGGGGCTGTGGAGCTGTTTTTT. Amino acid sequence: CASSYSGAVELFF.

The CDR3 is CASSFGGSAKNIQYF. DNA for the CDR3: TGTGCCAGCAGCTTTGGGGGGTCAGCCAAAAACATTCAGTACTTC. The rearrangement joins TRBV5-6 to TRBJ2-4; the D gene is possibly TRBD2 (6 bases). CDR1 and CDR2 from the germline V gene are SGHDT and YYEEEE. This CDR3 contains 15 residues. V lost 2 bases and J lost 0, with 9 bases in between.

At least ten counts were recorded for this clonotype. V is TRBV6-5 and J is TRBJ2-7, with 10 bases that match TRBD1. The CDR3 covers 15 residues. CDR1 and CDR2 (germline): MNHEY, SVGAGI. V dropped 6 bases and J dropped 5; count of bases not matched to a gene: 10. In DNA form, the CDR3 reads TGTGCCAGCAGGCCCGACAGGGGGCGAAGGAACGAGCAGTACGTC. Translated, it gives CASRPDRGRRNEQYV.

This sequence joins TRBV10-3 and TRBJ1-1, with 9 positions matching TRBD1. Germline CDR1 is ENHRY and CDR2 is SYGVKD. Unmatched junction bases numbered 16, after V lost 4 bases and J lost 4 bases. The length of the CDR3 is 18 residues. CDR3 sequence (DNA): TGTGCCATCAGTGCACCGGGACAGGGTGATCCGGAGGGCACTGAAGCTTTCTTT. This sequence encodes CAISAPGQGDPEGTEAFF.

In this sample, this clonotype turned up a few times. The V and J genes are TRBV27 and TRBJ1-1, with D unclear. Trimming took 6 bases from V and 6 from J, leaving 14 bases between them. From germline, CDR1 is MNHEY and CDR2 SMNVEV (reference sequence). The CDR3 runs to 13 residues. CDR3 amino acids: CASSPGGQAEAFF. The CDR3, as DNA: TGTGCCAGCAGCCCGGGAGGGCAGGCTGAAGCTTTCTTT.

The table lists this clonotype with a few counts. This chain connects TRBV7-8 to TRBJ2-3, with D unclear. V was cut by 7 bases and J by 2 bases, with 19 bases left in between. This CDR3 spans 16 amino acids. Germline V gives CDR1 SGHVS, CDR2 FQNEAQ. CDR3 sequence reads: CASTAWSSRNTDTQYF. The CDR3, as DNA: TGTGCCAGCACCGCTTGGTCCTCGCGGAACACAGATACGCAGTATTTT.

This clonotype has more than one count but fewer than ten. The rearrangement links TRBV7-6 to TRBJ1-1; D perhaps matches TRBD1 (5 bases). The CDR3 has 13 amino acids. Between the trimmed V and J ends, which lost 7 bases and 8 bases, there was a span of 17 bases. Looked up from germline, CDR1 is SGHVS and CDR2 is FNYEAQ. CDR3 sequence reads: CASTPTPGTEAFF. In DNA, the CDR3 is TGTGCCAGCACCCCGACACCAGGGACCGAAGCTTTCTTT.

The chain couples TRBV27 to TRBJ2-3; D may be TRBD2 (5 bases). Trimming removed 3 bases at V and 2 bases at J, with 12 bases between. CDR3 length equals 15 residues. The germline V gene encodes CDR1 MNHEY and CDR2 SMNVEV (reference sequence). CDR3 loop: CASSFGADLTDTQYF. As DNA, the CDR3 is TGTGCCAGCAGTTTTGGAGCGGATCTCACAGATACGCAGTATTTT.

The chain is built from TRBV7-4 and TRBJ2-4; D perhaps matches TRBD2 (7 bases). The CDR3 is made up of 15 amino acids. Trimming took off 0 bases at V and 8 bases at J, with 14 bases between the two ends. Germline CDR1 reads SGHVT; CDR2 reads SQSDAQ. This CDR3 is CASSLAHGGADIQYF. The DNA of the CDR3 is TGTGCCAGCAGCTTAGCCCATGGGGGGGCGGACATTCAGTACTTC.